This entry lists 14 T cell receptor beta chains sequenced from one sample in a study of Ad26.COV2.S vaccination and SARS-CoV-2 variants. TCRdb's table, derived via immunoSEQ multiplex PCR, lists solely in-frame clones and lacks some. The data show some 520,000 clones, around nine tenths seen once. Noted treatment: 15 to 20 received Ad26.COV2.S at low or high dose, single or two shots; about 5 received placebo; per-sample allocation not given. Vaccine and placebo recipients were sampled on day 63 after the first injection. The sample in question was peripheral blood, obtained in a trial of Ad26.COV2.S vaccine versus placebo. All receptors derive from a person aged 18-60 years who received the Ad26.COV2.S COVID-19 vaccine or a placebo.

The CDR3 bases are TGCGCCAGCAGCTTGGAAGGGGTGGGCAATCAGCCCCAGCATTTT. Its translation is CASSLEGVGNQPQHF. This rearrangement joins TRBV5-1 to TRBJ1-5, with D possibly being TRBD1 (5 bases). The germline CDR1 and CDR2 sequences are SGHRS and YFSETQ. V lost 0 bases and J lost 2, with 9 bases in between. This CDR3 is built from 15 residues.

This rearrangement joins TRBV9 to TRBJ2-1; no reliable D call. CDR3 length equals 14 residues. CDR1 and CDR2 (germline): SGDLS, YYNGEE. V was pared by 4 bases and J by 2 bases, with 10 bases between. This CDR3 is CASSPIGTYNEQFF. In DNA, the CDR3 is TGTGCCAGCAGCCCCATAGGCACCTACAATGAGCAGTTCTTC.

J is TRBJ2-1 and V is TRBV9; 8 bases line up with TRBD1. The J segment lost 9 bases and the V segment lost 0 bases, leaving 11 bases of the junction unmatched. Germline V gene sequence: CDR1 SGDLS, CDR2 YYNGEE. The CDR3 has 16 residues. The CDR3 DNA sequence: TGTGCCAGCAGCGTAGGGGTTCAGGGGGCGGTCGGTGAGCAGTTCTTC. Amino acid sequence: CASSVGVQGAVGEQFF.

V and J are TRBV5-6 and TRBJ2-7; 13 bases are shared with TRBD2. The CDR3 covers 18 residues. Germline lookup yields CDR1 SGHDT and CDR2 YYEEEE. The ends lost 4 bases at V and 0 bases at J; junction bases unmatched: 10. CDR3 residues: CASSETSGRITGSYEQYF. The CDR3 nucleotides are TGTGCCAGCAGCGAGACTAGCGGGAGGATTACGGGCTCCTACGAGCAGTACTTC.

The chain joins TRBV12-5 to TRBJ2-2; D gene ambiguous. Trimming took 7 bases from V and 2 from J, leaving 11 bases between them. Germline V CDR1 and CDR2: LGHNT, FRNRAP. There are 14 residues in the CDR3. CDR3 in DNA: TGTGCTAGTGCCATCTCGGCCAACACCGGGGAGCTGTTTTTT. Amino acid sequence: CASAISANTGELFF.

The chain uses TRBV7-3 and TRBJ1-1; a weak D match, TRBD1 (5 bases). Germline CDR1 is SGHTA and CDR2 is FQGTGA. Trimming removed 5 bases at V and 4 bases at J, with 14 bases between. The CDR3 covers 14 residues. This chain's CDR3 is CASSLTGGVTEAFF. The CDR3, as DNA: TGTGCCAGCAGCCTGACTGGGGGAGTCACTGAAGCTTTCTTT.

This chain connects TRBV12-3 or TRBV12-4 to TRBJ2-7; maybe TRBD1 (6 bases). CDR3 length: 13 residues. V was trimmed by 9 bases and J by 3 bases, leaving 15 bases between them. The chain's CDR3 is CASGVGQRYEQYF. The DNA for the CDR3 is TGTGCCAGTGGGGTTGGACAGCGCTACGAGCAGTACTTC.

The J gene is TRBJ2-7, the V gene TRBV5-6, with D maybe TRBD2 (5 bases). Looked up from germline, CDR1 is SGHDT and CDR2 is YYEEEE. The CDR3 sequence is 18 residues long. Trimming removed 0 bases from V and 7 bases from J, with 26 bases in between. CDR3 region: CASSLAAGGMSFLREQYF. The CDR3 nucleotides read TGTGCCAGCAGCTTGGCCGCGGGCGGTATGAGCTTTCTACGAGAGCAGTACTTC.

The chain employs TRBV5-1 and TRBJ2-2, with D hard to call. The CDR3 sequence is 14 residues long. Germline V gives CDR1 SGHRS, CDR2 YFSETQ. V was pared by 2 bases and J by 5 bases, with 10 bases between. The CDR3, as DNA: TGCGCCAGCAGCTTTGGCCAGCAGACCGGGGAGCTGTTTTTT. Amino acid sequence: CASSFGQQTGELFF.

The chain links TRBV29-1 to TRBJ2-5, with D perhaps assigned TRBD1 or TRBD2 (5 bases each). The CDR3 loop spans 13 amino acids. Between the trimmed V and J ends, which lost 5 bases and 5 bases, there was a span of 15 bases. Per germline, CDR1 SQVTM and CDR2 ANQGSEA. The CDR3 loop reads CSVPNGAGETQYF. CDR3 bases: TGCAGCGTTCCTAACGGGGCAGGGGAGACCCAGTACTTC.

The rearrangement uses TRBV7-2 and TRBJ2-2, with D uncertain. V lost 3 bases, J lost 6 bases, and 5 bases lay in between. The germline CDR1 and CDR2 sequences are SGHTA and FQGNSA. This CDR3 region has 12 residues. The CDR3 is CASSFSPGELFF. In DNA, the CDR3 is TGTGCCAGCAGCTTCTCGCCCGGGGAGCTGTTTTTT.

The chain links TRBV29-1 to TRBJ1-1; no definite D call. Germline V gene data show CDR1 as SQVTM and CDR2 as ANQGSEA. The CDR3 has 11 amino acids. The CDR3 bases are TGCTGCGGAGCGGGGAGCACTGAAGCTTTCTTT. Translated: CCGAGSTEAFF.

V gene TRBV19 combines with J gene TRBJ1-3, with a possible D match to TRBD1 (5 bases). The CDR3 length is 16 residues. Germline V gene lookup returns CDR1 LNHDA and CDR2 SQIVND (reference sequence). V lost 6 bases, J lost 4 bases, and 19 bases lay in between. The CDR3 sequence: CASSESPGALGNTIYF. Written as DNA, the CDR3 is TGTGCCAGTAGCGAGTCGCCCGGGGCACTCGGAAACACCATATATTTT.

CDR3 loop: CASSPPQRVYNEQFF. The CDR3 bases are TGTGCCAGCAGCCCTCCCCAGCGGGTCTACAATGAGCAGTTCTTC. The chain couples TRBV4-2 to TRBJ2-1, with D perhaps TRBD2 (6 bases). CDR1 is LGHNA and CDR2 is YNFKEQ in the germline V gene. This CDR3 spans 15 amino acids. With 4 bases removed from V and 3 bases from J, the gap between germline ends came to 13 bases.